This T cell receptor (beta chain) was identified during a study of PD-1 blockade in classical Hodgkin lymphoma. General study findings and limits: By cycle point C4D1, TCR diversity had risen significantly in CD4+ cells (but not CD8+ cells). Relapsed/refractory patients reportedly had the lowest baseline TCR diversity, below newly diagnosed patients, who were below healthy donors. The baseline diversity of complete responders showed similarity to that of newly diagnosed patients.

Method: immunoSEQ multiplex PCR; TCRdb's copy keeps in-frame clones and lacks some. The sample records about 97,000 clones, 75% to 90% being singletons. Relapse was seen in all patients after autologous stem cell transplantation, and brentuximab vedotin exposure was variable. Germline lookup yields CDR1 MNHNY and CDR2 SVGAGI (reference sequence). From its first to its last residue, the CDR3 has 14 amino acids. As regards this clone: Its target is not known. It is unclear where the CDR3 begins or ends on the DNA, so no DNA is shown, and the CDR3 is as TCRdb lists it.

This TCR derives from a human donor with classical Hodgkin lymphoma. Here the sequenced sample was peripheral blood mononuclear cells (PBMCs), taken at baseline. This sequence joins TRBV6-6 and TRBJ2-7; the table's D gene call, TRBD2, was not cross checked with the DNA. CDR3: CASSFGAGGSEQYF.